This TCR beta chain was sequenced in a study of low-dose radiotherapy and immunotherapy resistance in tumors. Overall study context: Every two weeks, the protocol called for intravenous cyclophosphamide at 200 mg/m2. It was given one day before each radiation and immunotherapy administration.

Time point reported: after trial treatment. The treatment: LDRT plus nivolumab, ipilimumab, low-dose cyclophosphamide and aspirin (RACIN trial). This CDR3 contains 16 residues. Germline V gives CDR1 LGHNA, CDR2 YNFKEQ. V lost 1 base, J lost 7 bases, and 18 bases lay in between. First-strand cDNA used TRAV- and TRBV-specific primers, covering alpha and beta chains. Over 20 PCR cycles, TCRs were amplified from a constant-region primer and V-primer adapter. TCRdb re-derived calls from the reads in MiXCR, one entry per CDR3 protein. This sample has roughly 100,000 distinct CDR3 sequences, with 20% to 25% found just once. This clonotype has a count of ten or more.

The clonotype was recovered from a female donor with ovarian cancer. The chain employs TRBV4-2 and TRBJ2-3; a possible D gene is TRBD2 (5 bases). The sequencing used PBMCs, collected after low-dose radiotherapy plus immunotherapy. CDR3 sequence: CASSQGAAAGENTQYF. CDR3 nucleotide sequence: TGTGCCAGCAGCCAAGGAGCGGCGGCCGGGGAGAATACGCAGTATTTT.